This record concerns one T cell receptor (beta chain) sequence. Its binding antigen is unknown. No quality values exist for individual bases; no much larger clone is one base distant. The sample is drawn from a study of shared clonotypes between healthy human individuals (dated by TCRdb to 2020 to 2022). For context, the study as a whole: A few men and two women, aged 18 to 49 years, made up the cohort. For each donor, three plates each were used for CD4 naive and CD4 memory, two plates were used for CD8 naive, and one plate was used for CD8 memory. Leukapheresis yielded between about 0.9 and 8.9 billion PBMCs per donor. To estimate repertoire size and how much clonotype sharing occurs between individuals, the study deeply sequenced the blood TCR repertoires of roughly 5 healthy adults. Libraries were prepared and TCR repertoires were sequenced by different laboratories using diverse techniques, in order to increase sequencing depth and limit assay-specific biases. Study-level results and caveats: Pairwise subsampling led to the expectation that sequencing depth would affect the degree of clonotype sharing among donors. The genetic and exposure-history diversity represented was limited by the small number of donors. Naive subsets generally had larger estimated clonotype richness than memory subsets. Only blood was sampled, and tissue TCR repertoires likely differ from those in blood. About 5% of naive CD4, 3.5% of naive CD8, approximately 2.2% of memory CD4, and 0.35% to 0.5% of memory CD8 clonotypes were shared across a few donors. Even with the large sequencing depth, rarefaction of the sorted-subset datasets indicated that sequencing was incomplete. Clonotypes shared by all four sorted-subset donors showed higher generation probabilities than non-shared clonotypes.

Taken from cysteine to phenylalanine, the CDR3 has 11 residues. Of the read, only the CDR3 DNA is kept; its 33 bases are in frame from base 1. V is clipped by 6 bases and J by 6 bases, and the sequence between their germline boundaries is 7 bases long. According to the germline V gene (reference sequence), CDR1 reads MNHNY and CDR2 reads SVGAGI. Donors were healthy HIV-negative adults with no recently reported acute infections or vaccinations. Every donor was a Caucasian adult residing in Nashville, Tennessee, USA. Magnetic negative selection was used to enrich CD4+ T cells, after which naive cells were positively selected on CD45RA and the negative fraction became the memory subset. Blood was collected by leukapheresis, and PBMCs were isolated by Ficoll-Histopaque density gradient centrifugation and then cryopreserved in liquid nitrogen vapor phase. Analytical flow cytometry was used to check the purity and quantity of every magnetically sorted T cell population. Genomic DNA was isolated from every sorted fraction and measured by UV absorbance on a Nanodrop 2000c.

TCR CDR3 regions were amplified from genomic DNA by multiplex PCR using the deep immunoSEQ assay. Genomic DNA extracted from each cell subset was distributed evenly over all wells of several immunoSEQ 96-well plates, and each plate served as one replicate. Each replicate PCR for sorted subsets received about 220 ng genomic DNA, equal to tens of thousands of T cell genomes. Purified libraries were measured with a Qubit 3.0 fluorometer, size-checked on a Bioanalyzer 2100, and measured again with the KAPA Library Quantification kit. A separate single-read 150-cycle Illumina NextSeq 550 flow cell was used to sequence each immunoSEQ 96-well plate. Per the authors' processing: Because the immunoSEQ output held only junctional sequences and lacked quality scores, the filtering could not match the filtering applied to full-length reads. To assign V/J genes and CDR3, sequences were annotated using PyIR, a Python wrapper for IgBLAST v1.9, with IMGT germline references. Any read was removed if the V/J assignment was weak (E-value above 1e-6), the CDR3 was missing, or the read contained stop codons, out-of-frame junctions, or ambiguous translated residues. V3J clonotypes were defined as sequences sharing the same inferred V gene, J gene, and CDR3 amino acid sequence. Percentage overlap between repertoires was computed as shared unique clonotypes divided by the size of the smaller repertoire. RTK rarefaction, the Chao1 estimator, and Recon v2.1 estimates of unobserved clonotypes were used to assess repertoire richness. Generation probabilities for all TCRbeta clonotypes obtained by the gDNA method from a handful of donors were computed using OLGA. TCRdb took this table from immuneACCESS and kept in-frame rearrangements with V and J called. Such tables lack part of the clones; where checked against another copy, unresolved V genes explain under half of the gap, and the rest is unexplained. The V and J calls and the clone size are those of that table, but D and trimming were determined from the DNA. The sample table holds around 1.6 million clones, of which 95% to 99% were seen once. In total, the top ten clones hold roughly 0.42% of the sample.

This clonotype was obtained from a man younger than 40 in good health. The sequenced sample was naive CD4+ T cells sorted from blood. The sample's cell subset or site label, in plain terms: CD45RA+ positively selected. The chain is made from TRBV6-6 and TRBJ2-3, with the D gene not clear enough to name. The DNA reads TGTGCCAGCAGCCTCCTCGATACGCAGTATTTT. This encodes CASSLLDTQYF.